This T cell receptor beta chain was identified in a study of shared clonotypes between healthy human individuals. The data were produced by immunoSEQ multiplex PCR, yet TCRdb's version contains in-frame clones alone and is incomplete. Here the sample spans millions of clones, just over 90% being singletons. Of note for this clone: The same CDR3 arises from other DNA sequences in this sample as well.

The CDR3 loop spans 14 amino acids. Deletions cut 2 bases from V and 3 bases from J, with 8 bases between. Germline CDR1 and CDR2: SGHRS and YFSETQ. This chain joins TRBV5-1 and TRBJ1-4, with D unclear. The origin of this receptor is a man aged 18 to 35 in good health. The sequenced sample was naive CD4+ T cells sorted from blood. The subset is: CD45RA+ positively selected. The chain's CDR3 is CASSLGGSNEKLFF. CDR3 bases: TGCGCCAGCAGCTTAGGCGGCTCTAATGAAAAACTGTTTTTT.